This T cell receptor beta chain was identified during a study of blood T cell repertoires in COVID-19. Study-wide background: Samples taken during acute and convalescent COVID-19 were collected in the United States, Italy and Spain.

The table came from immunoSEQ multiplex PCR; TCRdb's copy has only in-frame clones and leaves some out. Seen here are over 40,000 clones, roughly 79% observed once, and the top ten hold more than 13%. The germline V gene has CDR1 SNHLY and CDR2 FYNNEI. The CDR3 totals 15 residues. The junction had 9 bases not matched to a gene; V was cut back by 4 bases and J by 5 bases. Specimen: peripheral blood. The rearrangement joins TRBV2 to TRBJ2-5, with 8 bases matching TRBD2. The clonotype originates from a human donor in a cohort sampled during active COVID-19. CDR3 nucleotide sequence: TGTGCCAGCAGTGCTCTAGCGGGTGCGAGGGAGACCCAGTACTTC. Translation gives CASSALAGARETQYF.